These 8 T cell receptor beta chains were all obtained from the same sample, sequenced in a study of cytomegalovirus exposure and HLA in healthy donors. 60 Vbeta and 13 Jbeta primers were used in PCR. Profiling relied on immunoSEQ multiplex PCR, and the TCRdb table lists in-frame clones only, not all of them. Among some 140,000 clones listed, around 78% were seen once. Sequences were obtained from PBMCs. The receptors derive from a woman aged 18-30 years in good health and CMV-seronegative.

The chain joins TRBV5-1 to TRBJ2-7; no reliable D call. Germline values: CDR1 SGHRS, CDR2 YFSETQ. The V end lost 1 base, the J end lost 3 bases, and 17 bases lay between the germline ends. This CDR3 contains 16 residues. The CDR3 DNA follows: TGCGCCAGCAGCTTGCTCCCTGGAGCTCGGGTCTACGAGCAGTACTTC. Translating it yields CASSLLPGARVYEQYF.

The chain has TRBV6-5 and TRBJ1-1; D is unresolved. The CDR3 runs to 14 residues. Germline CDR1 reads MNHEY; CDR2 reads SVGAGI. With 5 bases removed from V and 0 bases from J, the gap between germline ends came to 10 bases. DNA for the CDR3: TGTGCCAGCAGTAGTACAATTTTGAACACTGAAGCTTTCTTT. Its translation: CASSSTILNTEAFF.

The chain recombines TRBV6-5 with TRBJ2-5; no firm D call. The CDR3 is 13 residues long. CDR1 and CDR2 (germline): MNHEY, SVGAGI. V was shortened by 5 bases and J by 4 bases, with 11 bases between the two germline ends. CDR3 in amino acids: CASSAHVRETQYF. In nucleotides, the CDR3 is TGTGCCAGCAGTGCCCACGTCAGAGAGACCCAGTACTTC.

This chain joins TRBV14 and TRBJ1-1, with D hard to call. This CDR3 region has 12 residues. Germline CDR1 is SGHDN and CDR2 is FVKESK. With 0 bases removed from V and 10 bases from J, the gap between germline ends came to 9 bases. The CDR3, as DNA: TGTGCCAGCAGCCAAGATTCTGTTCTAGCTTTCTTT. Its translation: CASSQDSVLAFF.

This clone was observed once. The chain combines TRBV2 with TRBJ2-5; D gene unclear. V lost 7 bases and J lost 1, with 7 bases in between. CDR3 length equals 12 residues. From germline, CDR1 is SNHLY and CDR2 FYNNEI. The CDR3 region is CASKRFQETQYF. DNA for the CDR3: TGTGCCAGCAAGAGGTTCCAAGAGACCCAGTACTTC.

This clone showed up just once. The chain combines TRBV30 with TRBJ1-2; 8 bases align to TRBD1. Germline trimming cut 8 bases from V and 8 bases from J; bases unmatched to any gene: 1. Looked up from germline, CDR1 is GTSNPN and CDR2 is SVGIG (reference sequence). The CDR3 totals 9 residues. The CDR3, as DNA: TGTGCCGGGGACAGGGGCTACACCTTC. It is translated as CAGDRGYTF. Looking up the rest from reference TRBV30 and TRBJ1-2 gives the full variable domain: SQTIHQWPATLVQPVGSPLSLECTVEGTSNPNLYWYRQAAGRGLQLLFYSVGIGQISSEVPQNLSASRPQDRQFILSSKKLLLSDSGFYLCAGDRGYTFGSGTRLTVV.

This clone was recorded only once. This chain connects TRBV5-1 to TRBJ2-1, with D possibly being TRBD1 (5 bases). Per germline, CDR1 SGHRS and CDR2 YFSETQ. This CDR3 spans 12 amino acids. Trimming took 5 bases from V and 10 from J, leaving 13 bases between them. CDR3 amino acids: CASSNRSGEQFF. CDR3 coding DNA: TGCGCCAGCAGTAACAGGTCTGGCGAGCAGTTCTTC.

The genes are TRBV4-1 and TRBJ2-5, with 7 bases fitting TRBD2. This CDR3 region has 17 residues. The trim removed 4 bases at V and 3 bases at J, leaving 14 bases unmatched. CDR1 and CDR2 (germline): MGHRA, YSYEKL. The CDR3 DNA reads TGCGCCAGCAGCCGAGCGTGGGCGGTGGGGAGGGAAGAGACCCAGTACTTC. It codes for CASSRAWAVGREETQYF.